A single sample gave rise to the 26 T cell receptor beta chains below, sequenced in a study of cytotoxic CD8 clonotypes in ibrutinib-treated CLL. Clones were sequenced by immunoSEQ multiplex PCR, and TCRdb holds only the in-frame ones, with some missing. The sample consists of 30,000 to 50,000 clones, about 65% of them appearing once. The sample consisted of PBMCs, taken at disease progression, from a patient treated with ibrutinib. These receptors were obtained from a human donor with chronic lymphocytic leukemia.

The chain couples TRBV9 to TRBJ2-7; 8 bases fit TRBD2. CDR1 and CDR2 from the germline V gene are SGDLS and YYNGEE. J was trimmed by 6 bases and V by 4 bases; bases with no gene match: 15. This CDR3 spans 16 amino acids. CDR3 sequence (DNA): TGTGCCAGCAGCCCCCAGGTCGGCTCGGGAGGGGGCGAGCAGTACTTC. Its translation is CASSPQVGSGGGEQYF.

In its sample, this clone was seen a few times. The CDR3 region has the DNA TGTGCCAGCAGTTTATCGGGGCCTCGGGTCGAGCAGTACTTC. It specifies CASSLSGPRVEQYF. The V and J genes are TRBV27 and TRBJ2-7; D might be TRBD1 (5 bases). The CDR3 consists of 14 residues. CDR1 is MNHEY and CDR2 is SMNVEV in the germline V gene (reference sequence). Trimming took off 0 bases at V and 6 bases at J, with 12 bases between the two ends.

In its sample, this clone was seen once. This sequence joins TRBV5-1 and TRBJ1-1; 9 bases map to TRBD1. Germline assignment: CDR1 SGHRS and CDR2 YFSETQ. CDR3 length equals 17 residues. The V and J ends lost 0 bases and 1 base, in that order; junction bases with no gene match: 7. The CDR3 spells CASSLAETGGRNTEAFF. The CDR3 DNA follows: TGCGCCAGCAGCTTGGCTGAAACAGGGGGCCGGAACACTGAAGCTTTCTTT.

DNA for the CDR3: TGTGCCAGCAGGGACACTTTAAACACTGAAGCTTTCTTT. It specifies CASRDTLNTEAFF. This chain connects TRBV6-1 to TRBJ1-1; tentative D call: TRBD1 (5 bases). The CDR3 has 13 residues. V lost 6 bases and J 2 bases, leaving 10 bases between the germline ends. CDR1 is MNHNS and CDR2 is SASEGT in the germline V gene.

This clone was detected only once. The V call is TRBV6-6, the J call TRBJ2-7; 12 nucleotides agree with TRBD1. CDR1 MNHNY and CDR2 SVGAGI come from the germline V gene (reference sequence). The ends lost 5 bases at V and 2 bases at J; junction bases unmatched: 7. CDR3 length: 16 residues. The CDR3 loop reads CASSHKGTGGPYEQYF. CDR3 sequence (DNA): TGTGCCAGCAGTCACAAAGGGACAGGGGGCCCCTACGAGCAGTACTTC.

This sequence joins TRBV28 and TRBJ1-5; TRBD1 matches at 10 bases. The CDR3 runs to 15 residues. Germline CDR1 is MDHEN and CDR2 is SYDVKM. Unmatched junction bases numbered 8, after V lost 5 bases and J lost 7 bases. The CDR3 nucleotides are TGTGCCAGCAGTCCCCAGACAGGGGGCGGGCAGCCCCAGCATTTT. This codes for CASSPQTGGGQPQHF. Full variable domain (rest looked up from reference TRBV28 and TRBJ1-5): DVKVTQSSRYLVKRTGEKVFLECVQDMDHENMFWYRQDPGLGLRLIYFSYDVKMKEKGDIPEGYSVSREKKERFSLILESASTNQTSMYLCASSPQTGGGQPQHFGDGTRLSIL.

The genes are TRBV5-5 and TRBJ2-5, with 11 positions matching TRBD1. CDR3 length: 18 amino acids. V lost 1 base to trimming and J lost 3 bases; unmatched junction nucleotides: 11. The germline V gene has CDR1 SGHKS and CDR2 YYEKEE (reference sequence). Here the CDR3 reads CASSLLPPWTGGEETQYF. CDR3 DNA sequence: TGTGCCAGCAGCTTGTTACCCCCTTGGACAGGGGGCGAAGAGACCCAGTACTTC.

The V gene is TRBV19, the J gene TRBJ2-2; unclear D gene. There are 12 residues in the CDR3. Germline V gene lookup returns CDR1 LNHDA and CDR2 SQIVND (reference sequence). V lost 4 bases and J lost 6, with 6 bases in between. In DNA, the CDR3 is TGTGCCAGTAGTAATCCTCCCGGGGAGCTGTTTTTT. This sequence encodes CASSNPPGELFF.

Comment on this clone: Other DNA sequences in the same sample also yield this CDR3. The rearrangement links TRBV28 to TRBJ2-7; 9 bases are a match to TRBD1. V lost 8 bases to trimming and J lost 2 bases; unmatched junction nucleotides: 7. This CDR3 is built from 14 residues. Germline V gene data show CDR1 as MDHEN and CDR2 as SYDVKM. CDR3 in DNA: TGTGCCAGCGGTATGACAGGGGGGGCCTACGAGCAGTACTTC. It is translated as CASGMTGGAYEQYF.

This chain joins TRBV11-2 and TRBJ2-1; the D is unclear. Per the germline V gene, CDR1 is SGHAT and CDR2 is FQNNGV. Trimming took 0 bases from V and 9 from J, leaving 9 bases between them. The CDR3 is made up of 13 amino acids. The CDR3 sequence: CASSLDPSSEQFF. The CDR3 bases are TGTGCCAGCAGCTTAGATCCAAGTAGTGAGCAGTTCTTC.

The chain links TRBV5-5 to TRBJ1-2, with D unresolved. V was trimmed by 1 base and J by 4 bases, leaving 11 bases between them. The CDR3 spans 14 residues. Looked up from germline, CDR1 is SGHKS and CDR2 is YYEKEE (reference sequence). The DNA for the CDR3 is TGTGCCAGCAGCTTGAGCTTAGGGATCTATGGCTACACCTTC. This sequence encodes CASSLSLGIYGYTF.

This rearrangement joins TRBV10-3 to TRBJ2-1; D ambiguous. Deletions cut 5 bases from V and 8 bases from J, with 13 bases between. The CDR3 consists of 13 residues. Germline CDR1 reads ENHRY; CDR2 reads SYGVKD. The CDR3 region has the DNA TGTGCCATCAGTAACGGGCACGAAGATGAGCAGTTCTTC. This sequence encodes CAISNGHEDEQFF.

CDR3: CASSPWVGGNEKLFF. The DNA for the CDR3 is TGCGCCAGCAGCCCTTGGGTGGGCGGAAATGAAAAACTGTTTTTT. The gene calls are TRBV4-3 and TRBJ1-4, with D uncertain. The CDR3 sequence is 15 residues long. Germline V gives CDR1 LGHNA, CDR2 YSLEER. Trimming left V 4 bases short and J 5 bases short, with 14 bases between.

V gene TRBV27 combines with J gene TRBJ1-2, with D hard to call. Trimming took off 4 bases at V and 6 bases at J, with 15 bases between the two ends. The germline V gene has CDR1 MNHEY and CDR2 SMNVEV (reference sequence). The CDR3 contains 14 residues. The CDR3 protein is CASSSGRMVNGYTF. CDR3 coding DNA: TGTGCCAGCAGTTCCGGGCGCATGGTAAATGGCTACACCTTC.

The CDR3 coding sequence is TGTGCCAGCAAAGGGGGCACCAACACCGGGGAGCTGTTTTTT. It translates to CASKGGTNTGELFF. This chain joins TRBV6-4 and TRBJ2-2; 7 positions agree with TRBD1. Germline trimming cut 7 bases from V and 2 bases from J; bases unmatched to any gene: 4. CDR3 length: 14 amino acids. Germline V lookup: CDR1 MRHNA, CDR2 SNTAGT.

The chain uses TRBV15 and TRBJ1-1; D perhaps matches TRBD1 (5 bases). The V gene's germline CDR1 is LNHNV and CDR2 YYDKDF (reference sequence). The CDR3 spans 14 residues. Trimming left V 0 bases short and J 5 bases short, with 10 bases between. CDR3 DNA: TGTGCCACCAGCAGAGATTACGGGGGAACTGAAGCTTTCTTT. It yields the protein CATSRDYGGTEAFF.

The V call is TRBV27, the J call TRBJ1-2, with D hard to call. V lost 7 bases, J lost 2 bases, and 11 bases lay in between. This CDR3 spans 13 amino acids. Germline values: CDR1 MNHEY, CDR2 SMNVEV (reference sequence). The CDR3 bases are TGTGCCAGCAAGAGACCGGGGAACTATGGCTACACCTTC. Translation: CASKRPGNYGYTF.

Only a few counts were recorded for this clone. The chain has TRBV7-3 and TRBJ2-2, with D possibly TRBD2 on 5 matching bases. V lost 4 bases, J lost 6 bases, and 9 bases lay in between. This CDR3 region has 13 residues. The germline V gene encodes CDR1 SGHTA and CDR2 FQGTGA. This CDR3 reads CASSWTYAGELFF. CDR3 in DNA: TGTGCCAGCAGCTGGACTTACGCCGGGGAGCTGTTTTTT. The whole variable domain, remainder taken from reference TRBV7-3 and TRBJ2-2, is GAGVSQTPSNKVTEKGKYVELRCDPISGHTALYWYRQSLGQGPEFLIYFQGTGAADDSGLPNDRFFAVRPEGSVSTLKIQRTERGDSAVYLCASSWTYAGELFFGEGSRLTVL.

The chain carries TRBV30 and TRBJ2-2; no clear D gene. Germline V lookup: CDR1 GTSNPN, CDR2 SVGIG (reference sequence). V lost 5 bases and J lost 4, with 11 bases in between. The CDR3 is 13 amino acids. CDR3 in DNA: TGTGCCTGGCGACTGGGCTCCACCGGGGAGCTGTTTTTT. Protein: CAWRLGSTGELFF.

The V gene is TRBV11-3, the J gene TRBJ2-2; TRBD1 might be the D (6 bases). V was clipped by 6 bases and J by 2 bases, with 13 bases between them. This CDR3 region has 15 residues. Germline V gene sequence: CDR1 SGHNT, CDR2 YENEEA. CDR3 DNA sequence: TGTGCCAGCAGACAGAACAGGGAAAACACCGGGGAGCTGTTTTTT. It translates to CASRQNRENTGELFF.

The gene calls are TRBV29-1 and TRBJ2-6, with D unclear. Germline values: CDR1 SQVTM, CDR2 ANQGSEA. The length of the CDR3 is 14 residues. V lost 4 bases and J 0 bases, leaving 7 bases between the germline ends. The CDR3 sequence: CSVGGSSGANVLTF. CDR3 in DNA: TGCAGCGTTGGAGGCAGCTCTGGGGCCAACGTCCTGACTTTC. The whole variable domain, remainder taken from reference TRBV29-1 and TRBJ2-6, is SAVISQKPSRDICQRGTSLTIQCQVDSQVTMMFWYRQQPGQSLTLIATANQGSEATYESGFVIDKFPISRPNLTFSTLTVSNMSPEDSSIYLCSVGGSSGANVLTFGAGSRLTVL.

This rearrangement joins TRBV6-5 to TRBJ2-5; 11 positions match TRBD1. J gave up 5 bases and V 4 bases, and 9 bases lay outside the gene matches. There are 16 residues in the CDR3. CDR1 is MNHEY, CDR2 SVGAGI, per germline. CDR3: CASSSWTGGPFETQYF. Here the CDR3 DNA reads TGTGCCAGCAGTTCCTGGACAGGGGGCCCCTTCGAGACCCAGTACTTC.

This chain connects TRBV6-9 to TRBJ1-5; TRBD1 might be the D (6 bases). The CDR3 length is 14 residues. Per the germline V gene, CDR1 is MNHGY and CDR2 is SVAAGI. The V and J ends lost 5 bases and 5 bases respectively, with 13 bases between them. The CDR3 reads CASSIQGPDQPQHF. As DNA, the CDR3 is TGTGCCAGCAGTATACAGGGTCCGGATCAGCCCCAGCATTTT.

The rearrangement joins TRBV19 to TRBJ1-6; D is ambiguous. The CDR3 consists of 15 residues. From germline, CDR1 is LNHDA and CDR2 SQIVND (reference sequence). V dropped 2 bases and J dropped 9 bases, with 14 bases sitting between them. This chain's CDR3 is CASSISSAVGSPLHF. As DNA, the CDR3 is TGTGCCAGTAGTATATCCTCTGCCGTGGGTTCACCCCTCCACTTT.

The CDR3, as DNA: TGTGCCTGGGGAACAGGGGCTATTGACACTGAAGCTTTCTTT. Protein: CAWGTGAIDTEAFF. The chain employs TRBV30 and TRBJ1-1, with 7 positions matching TRBD1. With V trimmed by 5 bases and J by 3 bases, 9 bases remained unmatched. This CDR3 has 14 amino acids. Germline loops: CDR1 GTSNPN, CDR2 SVGIG (reference sequence).

This chain links TRBV20-1 with TRBJ1-1; D might be TRBD1 (5 bases). Trimming took off 4 bases at V and 11 bases at J, with 14 bases between the two ends. The CDR3 spans 11 residues. Germline-derived CDR1 and CDR2 are DFQATT and SNEGSKA (reference sequence). CDR3 protein: CSAINGGEAFF. DNA for the CDR3: TGCAGTGCTATCAACGGGGGGGAGGCTTTCTTT.